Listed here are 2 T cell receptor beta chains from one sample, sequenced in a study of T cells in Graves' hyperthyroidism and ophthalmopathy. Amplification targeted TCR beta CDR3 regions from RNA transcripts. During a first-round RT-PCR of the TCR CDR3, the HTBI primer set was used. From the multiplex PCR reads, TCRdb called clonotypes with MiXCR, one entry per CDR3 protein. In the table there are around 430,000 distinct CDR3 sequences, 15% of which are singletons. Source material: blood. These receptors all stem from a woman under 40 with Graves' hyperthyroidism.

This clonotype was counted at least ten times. The CDR3 sequence: CASSLKRQGALGSDTQYF. The CDR3 nucleotides are TGTGCCAGCAGTTTAAAGCGACAGGGGGCTTTGGGCTCAGATACGCAGTATTTT. This chain uses TRBV12-3 or TRBV12-4 with TRBJ2-3, with 10 bases matching TRBD1. The CDR3 runs 18 residues. V shed 2 bases, J shed 4 bases, and the junction held 12 bases outside the gene matches.

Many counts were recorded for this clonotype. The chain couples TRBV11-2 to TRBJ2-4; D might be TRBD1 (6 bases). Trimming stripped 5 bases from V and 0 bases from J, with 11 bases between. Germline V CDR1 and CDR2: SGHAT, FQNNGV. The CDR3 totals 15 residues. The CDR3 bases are TGTGCCAGCAGCCCAGGACAGCGAGCCAAAAACATTCAGTACTTC. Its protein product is CASSPGQRAKNIQYF.